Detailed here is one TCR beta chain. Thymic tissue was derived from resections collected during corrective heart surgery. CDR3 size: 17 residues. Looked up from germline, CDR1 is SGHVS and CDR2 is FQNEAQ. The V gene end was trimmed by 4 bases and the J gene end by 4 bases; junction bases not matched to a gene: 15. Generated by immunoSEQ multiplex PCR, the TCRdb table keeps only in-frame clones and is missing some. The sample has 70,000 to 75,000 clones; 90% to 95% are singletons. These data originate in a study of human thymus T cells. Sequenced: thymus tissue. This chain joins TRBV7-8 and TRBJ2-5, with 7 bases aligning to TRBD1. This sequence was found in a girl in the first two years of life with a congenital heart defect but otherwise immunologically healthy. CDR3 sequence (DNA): TGTGCCAGCAGCTCGCCACAAGACAGGGTCAGTTTAGAGACCCAGTACTTC. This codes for CASSSPQDRVSLETQYF.